This entry lists 25 T cell receptor beta chains sequenced from one sample in a study of blood T cells in healthy people across ages. A second roughly 6 to 12 cycle PCR used barcoded and J-beta primers. One entry per CDR3 protein, called by TCRdb with MiXCR from the 5' RACE reads. The table includes hundreds of thousands of distinct CDR3 sequences, 25% to 30% detected once. Specimen: blood. All receptors derive from a woman in her 70s in good health.

There are a few counts of this clonotype. This sequence joins TRBV20-1 and TRBJ2-5, with D perhaps TRBD1 (6 bases). CDR1 DFQATT and CDR2 SNEGSKA come from the germline V gene (reference sequence). Trimming removed 2 bases at V and 1 base at J, with 17 bases between. This CDR3 region has 16 residues. This CDR3 reads CSARSVVTGPQETQYF. DNA for the CDR3: TGCAGTGCTAGATCCGTCGTGACAGGACCCCAAGAGACCCAGTACTTC.

In DNA form, the CDR3 reads TGCAGCGGCAGAACTAGCGGGACTGTCGGCGAGCAGTACTTC. It encodes CSGRTSGTVGEQYF. The chain carries TRBV29-1 and TRBJ2-7; 10 bases align to TRBD2. Germline-derived CDR1 and CDR2 are SQVTM and ANQGSEA. J gave up 6 bases and V 7 bases, and 12 bases lay outside the gene matches. CDR3 length: 14 amino acids.

This clonotype has just a few counts. J is TRBJ1-3 and V is TRBV25-1; the D is unclear. CDR3 length: 12 residues. V lost 5 bases and J lost 2, with 4 bases in between. The germline CDR1 and CDR2 sequences are MGHDK and SYGVNS. CDR3 loop: CASSSAGNTIYF. The CDR3 DNA is TGTGCCAGCAGTTCAGCTGGAAACACCATATATTTT.

There are a few counts of this clonotype. The chain links TRBV28 to TRBJ2-7; TRBD2 aligns across 12 bases. V was pared by 4 bases and J by 7 bases, with 14 bases of the junction left unmatched. This CDR3 spans 17 amino acids. Germline V CDR1 and CDR2: MDHEN, SYDVKM. The CDR3 here is CASSSGTLAGGPEEQYF. Written as DNA, the CDR3 is TGTGCCAGCAGTTCTGGGACCCTAGCGGGAGGGCCGGAGGAGCAGTACTTC. The full variable domain, completed using reference TRBV28 and TRBJ2-7, is DVKVTQSSRYLVKRTGEKVFLECVQDMDHENMFWYRQDPGLGLRLIYFSYDVKMKEKGDIPEGYSVSREKKERFSLILESASTNQTSMYLCASSSGTLAGGPEEQYFGPGTRLTVT.

The chain joins TRBV7-2 to TRBJ2-2; 8 bases match TRBD2. Germline CDR1 and CDR2: SGHTA and FQGNSA. The V gene end was trimmed by 5 bases and the J gene end by 5 bases; junction bases not matched to a gene: 7. The length of the CDR3 is 15 residues. This CDR3 reads CASSQSGRGTGELFF. The CDR3 DNA is TGTGCCAGCAGCCAAAGCGGGAGAGGTACCGGGGAGCTGTTTTTT. Filled out from reference TRBV7-2 and TRBJ2-2, the complete variable domain reads GAGVSQSPSNKVTEKGKDVELRCDPISGHTALYWYRQSLGQGLEFLIYFQGNSAPDKSGLPSDRFSAERTGGSVSTLTIQRTQQEDSAVYLCASSQSGRGTGELFFGEGSRLTVL.

This sequence joins TRBV7-9 and TRBJ2-7; D not resolved. Trimming took off 5 bases at V and 4 bases at J, with 15 bases between the two ends. CDR1 is SEHNR, CDR2 FQNEAQ, per germline (reference sequence). The CDR3 is 14 amino acids. The CDR3 loop is CASSRWTSEYEQYF. The DNA for the CDR3 is TGTGCCAGCAGCCGCTGGACGTCGGAGTACGAGCAGTACTTC.

The gene calls are TRBV20-1 and TRBJ2-5; 8 bases line up with TRBD1. Germline loops: CDR1 DFQATT, CDR2 SNEGSKA (reference sequence). The CDR3 contains 14 residues. Trimming at V came to 0 bases and at J to 6 bases, leaving 6 bases not matched to a gene. The CDR3 nucleotides read TGCAGTGCTAGAGAACCAGGGGGCCCTAAGACCCAGTACTTC. Residues: CSAREPGGPKTQYF.

This clonotype was observed a handful of times. V gene TRBV29-1 combines with J gene TRBJ2-3; 8 bases are shared with TRBD2. V lost 6 bases, J lost 2 bases, and 10 bases stayed unmatched. The CDR3 length is 15 residues. The germline V gene encodes CDR1 SQVTM and CDR2 ANQGSEA. CDR3 coding DNA: TGCAGCGTGCTCAGGTTAGCGGGGCCCACAGATACGCAGTATTTT. Its protein product is CSVLRLAGPTDTQYF.

This clonotype was detected a few times. The chain is built from TRBV7-9 and TRBJ2-5; 8 bases are a match to TRBD2. V gave up 5 bases and J gave up 5 bases; unmatched junction bases: 7. Germline assignment: CDR1 SEHNR and CDR2 FQNEAQ (reference sequence). This CDR3 spans 14 amino acids. The CDR3 sequence: CASSTRTGGETQYF. The CDR3, as DNA: TGTGCCAGCAGCACGCGGACGGGAGGGGAGACCCAGTACTTC.

The genes are TRBV2 and TRBJ1-5, with a weak D call TRBD1 (6 bases). The CDR3 has 13 amino acids. Germline assignment: CDR1 SNHLY and CDR2 FYNNEI. V shed 3 bases and J shed 9 bases, with 12 bases lying between them. The CDR3 sequence: CASSEGGKGPQHF. The CDR3, as DNA: TGTGCCAGCAGTGAGGGGGGCAAGGGGCCCCAGCATTTT.

Only one count was recorded for this clonotype. The V and J genes are TRBV5-1 and TRBJ1-1; D is uncertain. The CDR3 sequence is 16 residues long. V gave up 4 bases and J gave up 3 bases, with 19 bases separating them. CDR1 is SGHRS and CDR2 is YFSETQ in the germline V gene. CDR3 DNA sequence: TGCGCCAGCAGCCCGATTGGATCCCCGAAGGACACTGAAGCTTTCTTT. Translation: CASSPIGSPKDTEAFF. Using reference TRBV5-1 and TRBJ1-1 for the parts outside the CDR3, the full variable domain is KAGVTQTPRYLIKTRGQQVTLSCSPISGHRSVSWYQQTPGQGLQFLFEYFSETQRNKGNFPGRFSGRQFSNSRSEMNVSTLELGDSALYLCASSPIGSPKDTEAFFGQGTRLTVV.

This clonotype was seen ten or more times. The chain recombines TRBV29-1 with TRBJ2-7; D is uncertain. CDR1 is SQVTM and CDR2 is ANQGSEA in the germline V gene. Trimming pared 3 bases from V and 2 bases from J, leaving 11 bases between. The CDR3 has 13 residues. CDR3 sequence reads: CSVETPPTYEQYF. The CDR3 region has the DNA TGCAGCGTTGAGACTCCTCCAACCTACGAGCAGTACTTC.

V usage is TRBV2 and J usage is TRBJ2-5, with 10 positions matching TRBD1. TRBJ2-1 matches the DNA end more closely, so the J call is doubtful. Germline CDR1 reads SNHLY; CDR2 reads FYNNEI. This CDR3 contains 15 residues. CDR3 amino acids: CASTLPGQGNYEQFF. DNA of the CDR3: TGTGCCAGTACACTCCCGGGACAGGGGAACTATGAGCAGTTCTTC.

This clonotype was detected only a few times. The V call is TRBV5-1, the J call TRBJ1-4; a possible D gene is TRBD1 (5 bases). V was pared by 0 bases and J by 4 bases, with 10 bases between. This CDR3 region has 15 residues. Germline CDR1 is SGHRS and CDR2 is YFSETQ. DNA for the CDR3: TGCGCCAGCAGCTTGGCCGGGGGAAGTAATGAAAAACTGTTTTTT. This sequence encodes CASSLAGGSNEKLFF.

This clonotype was seen once. The chain employs TRBV6-1 and TRBJ2-2, with D perhaps being TRBD1 or TRBD2 (6 bases each). The CDR3 sequence is 17 residues long. Trimming removed 7 bases from V and 7 bases from J, with 25 bases in between. Germline assignment: CDR1 MNHNS and CDR2 SASEGT. In DNA, the CDR3 is TGTGCCAGCACCAGGGGACTTCTAAACGCAAAACACGGGGAGCTGTTTTTT. Translation gives CASTRGLLNAKHGELFF.

The chain couples TRBV4-2 to TRBJ2-5, with D perhaps TRBD2 (5 bases). Deletions cut 6 bases from V and 2 bases from J, with 22 bases between. This CDR3 comprises 17 residues. Germline-derived CDR1 and CDR2 are LGHNA and YNFKEQ. Here the CDR3 DNA reads TGTGCCAGCAGTGGGCTGGTGGAGAGGGTACAACAAGAGACCCAGTACTTC. It specifies CASSGLVERVQQETQYF.

The chain couples TRBV6-5 to TRBJ1-3; D might be TRBD1 (6 bases). Trimming left V 4 bases short and J 0 bases short, with 16 bases between. Germline loops: CDR1 MNHEY, CDR2 SVGAGI. This CDR3 has 17 residues. This chain's CDR3 is CASSFRTESVSGNTIYF. The CDR3 DNA follows: TGTGCCAGCAGTTTCCGGACAGAGTCTGTCTCTGGAAACACCATATATTTT.

This clonotype was seen many times. J is TRBJ1-5 and V is TRBV12-3 or TRBV12-4; TRBD1 aligns across 7 bases. This CDR3 is built from 13 residues. V lost 3 bases, J lost 5 bases, and 1 base stayed unmatched. CDR3 amino acids: CASSFQGDQPQHF. CDR3 in DNA: TGTGCCAGCAGTTTTCAGGGGGATCAGCCCCAGCATTTT.

This clonotype has more than one count but fewer than ten. The gene calls are TRBV12-3 or TRBV12-4 and TRBJ1-4; D is undetermined. V shed 6 bases and J shed 4 bases, with 6 bases lying between them. The CDR3 consists of 12 residues. The CDR3 DNA sequence: TGTGCCAGCAGGGCCAATAATGAAAAACTGTTTTTT. Its protein product is CASRANNEKLFF.

The J gene is TRBJ2-1, the V gene TRBV4-1; 10 bases fit TRBD1. V was clipped by 4 bases and J by 10 bases; unmatched bases: 13. The CDR3 is made up of 16 amino acids. Germline V lookup: CDR1 MGHRA, CDR2 YSYEKL. The DNA of the CDR3 is TGCGCCAGCAGCCCGTTGGGGACAGGGGTTAGAGGCGAGCAGTTCTTC. This translates into CASSPLGTGVRGEQFF.

The CDR3 protein is CASSLLLAGARDTQYF. Written as DNA, the CDR3 is TGTGCCAGCAGCCTCCTACTAGCGGGAGCCCGGGATACGCAGTATTTT. The genes are TRBV7-2 and TRBJ2-3; TRBD2 agrees at 11 bases. Germline V gives CDR1 SGHTA, CDR2 FQGNSA. The CDR3 length is 16 residues. Losses at the gene ends were 5 bases for V and 6 bases for J; bases not matched to a gene: 10.

The table lists this clonotype with a few counts. CDR3 nucleotides: TGTGCCAGCAGCTTGGTGGGGGGCGATACGGGGGAGACCCAGTACTTC. Amino acid sequence: CASSLVGGDTGETQYF. The chain recombines TRBV5-6 with TRBJ2-1; D tentatively fits TRBD1 or TRBD2 (6 bases each). The DNA end lines up better with TRBJ2-5; the J call may be wrong. This CDR3 region has 16 residues. Germline V gene lookup returns CDR1 SGHDT and CDR2 YYEEEE.

This chain links TRBV12-3 or TRBV12-4 with TRBJ1-2; D unclear. The V gene lost 9 bases and the J gene lost 2 bases, with 10 bases spanning the gap. The CDR3 contains 12 residues. CDR3 coding DNA: TGTGCCAGTTCGTTCAGGAACTATGGCTACACCTTC. Amino acids: CASSFRNYGYTF.

The chain links TRBV10-3 to TRBJ1-4; possible D gene TRBD1, 6 bases. This CDR3 region has 13 residues. Trimming removed 10 bases from V and 8 bases from J, with 17 bases in between. Germline lookup yields CDR1 ENHRY and CDR2 SYGVKD. The CDR3 is CATQQGPGEKLFF. The CDR3 nucleotides read TGTGCCACCCAACAGGGACCAGGAGAAAAACTGTTTTTT.

Comments on this clonotype: Since no conserved phenylalanine or tryptophan closes the CDR3, a read error is the likely cause. The chain employs TRBV7-9 and TRBJ2-5, with 7 bases matching TRBD1. The J call may be faulty, since TRBJ2-7 better matches the DNA end. The germline V gene has CDR1 SEHNR and CDR2 FQNEAQ (reference sequence). The CDR3 contains 15 residues. DNA for the CDR3: TGTGCCAGCAGTTCCCGTGAGGGACAGCTCTACGAGCAGTACCTC. Amino acids: CASSSREGQLYEQYL.